A single sample is the source of the 18 T cell receptor beta chains below, sequenced in a study of Graves' ophthalmopathy and Graves' hyperthyroidism. The authors amplified TCR beta CDR3 regions, and they did so from RNA transcripts for repertoire sequencing. HTBI primers were used in a first-round RT-PCR, which preceded a second-round multiplex PCR. One entry per CDR3 protein results from TCRdb running MiXCR on the multiplex PCR reads. This sample yields around 1.1 million distinct CDR3 sequences, of which approximately 35% are seen a single time; over 8.5% belongs to the top ten. The sequenced material came from peripheral blood or thyroid tissue (not recorded which). The receptors derive from an adult man with Graves' hyperthyroidism.

The chain joins TRBV7-2 to TRBJ1-3, with no clear D. The V gene's germline CDR1 is SGHTA and CDR2 FQGNSA. The CDR3 is made up of 15 amino acids. The germline V and J ends were trimmed by 5 bases and 4 bases, with 15 bases remaining between them. CDR3 bases: TGTGCCAGCAGCCAAGGAGGTTTGCTCGGAAACACCATATATTTT. It translates to CASSQGGLLGNTIYF.

The chain carries TRBV4-2 and TRBJ2-5; D not resolved. The CDR3 runs to 15 residues. Trimming stripped 5 bases from V and 2 bases from J, with 15 bases between. Germline V gene sequence: CDR1 LGHNA, CDR2 YNFKEQ. CDR3 sequence (DNA): TGTGCCAGCAGCGGAAACCGCCAGACGCAAGAGACCCAGTACTTC. Residues: CASSGNRQTQETQYF.

This clonotype was counted ten times or more. The gene calls are TRBV6-5 and TRBJ1-2; the match to TRBD1 covers 9 bases. V was clipped by 7 bases and J by 6 bases; unmatched bases: 6. The CDR3 consists of 13 residues. CDR1 is MNHEY, CDR2 SVGAGI, per germline. CDR3 sequence: CASTVGQGDGYTF. Written as DNA, the CDR3 is TGTGCCAGCACAGTGGGACAGGGCGATGGCTACACCTTC.

Regarding this clonotype: A clone one base away is much larger, so this may be a read error. The chain has TRBV20-1 and TRBJ2-2; 9 positions agree with TRBD1. Germline CDR1 DFQATT, CDR2 SNEGSKA (reference sequence). This CDR3 is built from 14 residues. The junction had 2 bases not matched to a gene; V was cut back by 2 bases and J by 4 bases. For the CDR3, the DNA is TGCAGTGCTAGATACAGGGGGCTCACCGGGGAGCTGTTTTTT. It translates to CSARYRGLTGELFF.

A word on this clonotype: This sequence may be a read error, since a much larger clone differs from it by one base. The chain carries TRBV7-9 and TRBJ1-2; D is uncertain. V lost 5 bases and J lost 1, with 14 bases in between. The CDR3 is made up of 15 amino acids. CDR1 is SEHNR and CDR2 is FQNEAQ in the germline V gene (reference sequence). The CDR3 protein is CASSQTSPINYGYTF. CDR3 in DNA: TGTGCCAGCAGCCAGACTTCCCCGATTAACTATGGCTACACCTTC.

This clonotype was counted many times. The genes are TRBV29-1 and TRBJ1-1, with D possibly matching TRBD1 (6 bases). Trimming removed 7 bases from V and 11 bases from J, with 20 bases in between. Germline CDR1 SQVTM, CDR2 ANQGSEA. The CDR3 consists of 12 residues. This CDR3 is CSARPRAGAAFF. CDR3 in DNA: TGCAGCGCTCGCCCCAGGGCAGGGGCGGCTTTCTTT.

The chain couples TRBV25-1 to TRBJ2-5; 11 bases match TRBD1. The V gene's germline CDR1 is MGHDK and CDR2 SYGVNS. V lost 6 bases and J lost 1; bases outside the gene matches: 4. The CDR3 has 15 amino acids. The CDR3: CASRAGQGVQETQYF. The CDR3 DNA follows: TGTGCCAGCAGAGCGGGACAGGGGGTCCAAGAGACCCAGTACTTC.

This chain uses TRBV10-2 with TRBJ1-4; D possibly corresponds to TRBD1 (5 bases). V was cut by 4 bases and J by 4 bases, with 13 bases left in between. CDR1 is WSHSY, CDR2 SAAADI, per germline. The CDR3 consists of 15 residues. The CDR3 reads CASSGGRAYNEKLFF. The CDR3 nucleotides are TGCGCCAGCAGTGGAGGCAGGGCCTATAATGAAAAACTGTTTTTT.

The chain uses TRBV28 and TRBJ2-2; the match to TRBD1 covers 9 bases. With 6 bases clipped from V and 12 bases from J, the junction kept 5 bases outside the gene matches. The CDR3 extends over 12 amino acids. Germline CDR1 is MDHEN and CDR2 is SYDVKM. In DNA, the CDR3 is TGTGCCAGCAGCTACAGGGGGCGCAAGCTGTTTTTT. It is translated as CASSYRGRKLFF.

Of note for this clonotype: A read error is possible here, since a much larger clone lies one base away. This rearrangement joins TRBV2 to TRBJ1-5; no clear D. This CDR3 contains 14 residues. CDR1 SNHLY and CDR2 FYNNEI come from the germline V gene. The CDR3 DNA follows: TGTGCCTGCAGCTTGTTGACAAGCAATCAGCCCCAGCATTTT. Translation: CACSLLTSNQPQHF.

Many counts were recorded for this clonotype. This sequence joins TRBV4-1 and TRBJ1-2; D is ambiguous. The germline CDR1 and CDR2 sequences are MGHRA and YSYEKL. Trimming took 0 bases from V and 7 from J, leaving 3 bases between them. The CDR3 spans 11 residues. CDR3 bases: TGCGCCAGCAGCCAAGATTTTGGCTACACCTTC. Residues: CASSQDFGYTF.

This chain connects TRBV29-1 to TRBJ2-3; D not certain. V dropped 2 bases and J dropped 6 bases, with 9 bases sitting between them. This CDR3 spans 12 amino acids. CDR1 and CDR2 from the germline V gene are SQVTM and ANQGSEA. In DNA, the CDR3 is TGCAGCGTTGAATTTTCTCTGGATACGCAGTATTTT. Translated: CSVEFSLDTQYF.

This clonotype was seen a handful of times. The V call is TRBV9, the J call TRBJ2-2; no reliable D call. CDR3 length: 13 residues. Germline V lookup: CDR1 SGDLS, CDR2 YYNGEE. The V end was cut by 7 bases, the J end by 1 base, with 8 bases between. The CDR3 spells CASLSQNTGELFF. As DNA, the CDR3 is TGTGCCAGCTTGTCCCAGAACACCGGGGAGCTGTTTTTT.

This clonotype was counted at least ten times. This chain joins TRBV7-2 and TRBJ2-2, with 8 nucleotides matching TRBD2. CDR1 and CDR2 from the germline V gene are SGHTA and FQGNSA. The CDR3 totals 16 residues. V gave up 5 bases and J gave up 4 bases; unmatched junction bases: 9. The CDR3 here is CASSLVAGRVTGELFF. The CDR3 DNA is TGTGCCAGCAGCCTAGTAGCGGGAAGGGTCACCGGGGAGCTGTTTTTT. Full variable domain (missing parts from reference TRBV7-2 and TRBJ2-2): GAGVSQSPSNKVTEKGKDVELRCDPISGHTALYWYRQSLGQGLEFLIYFQGNSAPDKSGLPSDRFSAERTGGSVSTLTIQRTQQEDSAVYLCASSLVAGRVTGELFFGEGSRLTVL.

The rearrangement links TRBV10-3 to TRBJ2-2; D is uncertain. The CDR3 length is 16 residues. Germline V CDR1 and CDR2: ENHRY, SYGVKD. Trimming pared 10 bases from V and 2 bases from J, leaving 20 bases between. In DNA form, the CDR3 reads TGTGCCAGCAGGTATCGAGTAGTAATCAACACCGGGGAGCTGTTTTTT. It codes for CASRYRVVINTGELFF.

Ten or more counts support this clonotype. This rearrangement joins TRBV9 to TRBJ2-7, with 9 nucleotides matching TRBD2. This CDR3 has 14 amino acids. V was clipped by 5 bases and J by 4 bases; unmatched bases: 7. The germline V gene encodes CDR1 SGDLS and CDR2 YYNGEE. Here the CDR3 DNA reads TGTGCCAGCAGTGCCCTTAGCGGGAGTTACGAGCAGTACTTC. Its translation: CASSALSGSYEQYF. The full variable domain, with the rest looked up from reference TRBV9 and TRBJ2-7, is DSGVTQTPKHLITATGQRVTLRCSPRSGDLSVYWYQQSLDQGLQFLIQYYNGEERAKGNILERFSAQQFPDLHSELNLSSLELGDSALYFCASSALSGSYEQYFGPGTRLTVT.

The chain recombines TRBV19 with TRBJ2-7, with a tentative D call TRBD1 (6 bases). CDR3 length: 17 residues. Trimming cost V 7 bases and J 0 bases, with 22 bases left between them. The germline gives CDR1 LNHDA, CDR2 SQIVND (reference sequence). CDR3 protein: CASNHLGQRTSSYEQYF. CDR3 nucleotides: TGTGCCAGTAACCACTTAGGACAGCGGACTTCCTCCTACGAGCAGTACTTC. The full variable domain, rest sourced from reference TRBV19 and TRBJ2-7, is DGGITQSPKYLFRKEGQNVTLSCEQNLNHDAMYWYRQDPGQGLRLIYYSQIVNDFQKGDIAEGYSVSREKKESFPLTVTSAQKNPTAFYLCASNHLGQRTSSYEQYFGPGTRLTVT.

This clonotype showed up just a few times. This chain uses TRBV6-7 with TRBJ1-2; no clear D. TRBV6-7 is an ORF, and what it does is uncertain. The CDR3 runs to 13 residues. The ends were cut back, 6 bases at V and 11 bases at J, with 19 bases in the middle. CDR3 nucleotides: TGTGCCAGCAGACCCTCGACAAGAGCCGGGTACACCTTC. This encodes CASRPSTRAGYTF.